This T cell receptor (beta chain) was sequenced in a study of cytomegalovirus exposure and HLA in healthy donors. Turning to the study itself: From HLA-typed donors, an early data release held tens of millions of unique TCRs.

The germline V gene has CDR1 SGHAT and CDR2 FQNNGV. V lost 4 bases to trimming and J lost 7 bases, with 10 bases between them. This CDR3 comprises 12 residues. Study-wide results and caveats: Later analysis suggested most CMV-associated TCR beta chains were HLA-restricted. Previously analyzed data showed that most TCR beta V segments were productive at a frequency of about 90% or about 30%. Highly shared variants forming one cluster were likely a sequencing artifact.

On this clone itself: Its specificity is not known.

A multiplex PCR was run with 60 Vbeta primers and 13 Jbeta primers. Profiling relied on immunoSEQ multiplex PCR, and the TCRdb table lists in-frame clones only, not all of them. The table has fewer than 200,000 clones, under 80% seen once. The genes are TRBV11-2 and TRBJ1-1; tentative D call: TRBD1 (5 bases). The clonotype comes from a female donor in good health and CMV-seronegative. Sequencing used PBMCs. The CDR3 nucleotides read TGTGCCAGCAGCTCGGAGGGGTTTGAAGCTTTCTTT. Amino acid sequence: CASSSEGFEAFF. Drawing the rest from reference TRBV11-2 and TRBJ1-1, the complete variable domain is EAGVAQSPRYKIIEKRQSVAFWCNPISGHATLYWYQQILGQGPKLLIQFQNNGVVDDSQLPKDRFSAERLKGVDSTLKIQPAKLEDSAVYLCASSSEGFEAFFGQGTRLTVV.